What follows are 32 T cell receptor beta chains derived from one specimen sequenced in a study of blood T cell repertoires in COVID-19. The protocol was immunoSEQ multiplex PCR, while the TCRdb copy is restricted to in-frame clones and leaves out a portion. The repertoire holds about 120,000 clones, with about 81% as singletons. Sample: peripheral blood. These receptors were obtained from a woman aged 50 to 65 with acute or convalescent COVID-19.

The chain joins TRBV4-1 to TRBJ1-2; D may be TRBD1 (5 bases). Germline CDR1 reads MGHRA; CDR2 reads YSYEKL. Trimming stripped 4 bases from V and 3 bases from J, with 15 bases between. The CDR3 sequence is 15 residues long. The CDR3 bases are TGCGCCAGCAGCCCCCTTCACAGGATGGACTATGGCTACACCTTC. The encoded protein is CASSPLHRMDYGYTF.

This rearrangement joins TRBV11-2 to TRBJ1-1; tentative D call: TRBD1 (5 bases). Germline-derived CDR1 and CDR2 are SGHAT and FQNNGV. Trimming stripped 2 bases from V and 5 bases from J, with 15 bases between. CDR3 size: 15 residues. In nucleotides, the CDR3 is TGTGCCAGCAGCTTATTTCAGGGCCGGGGGACTGAAGCTTTCTTT. It encodes CASSLFQGRGTEAFF.

In nucleotides, the CDR3 is TGTGCCACGAAAGACAGTATGAACACTGAAGCTTTCTTT. Amino acid sequence: CATKDSMNTEAFF. This chain joins TRBV19 and TRBJ1-1, with a possible D match to TRBD1 (5 bases). Germline CDR1 and CDR2: LNHDA and SQIVND (reference sequence). V was shortened by 10 bases and J by 0 bases, with 12 bases between the two germline ends. The CDR3 sequence is 13 residues long.

This rearrangement joins TRBV25-1 to TRBJ2-1, with 8 bases matching TRBD1. Germline loops: CDR1 MGHDK, CDR2 SYGVNS. The CDR3 has 16 amino acids. The ends lost 6 bases at V and 0 bases at J; junction bases unmatched: 7. CDR3 coding DNA: TGTGCCAGCAGGGAAACAGGGGGAAGCTCCTACAATGAGCAGTTCTTC. Amino acids: CASRETGGSSYNEQFF.

This clone was picked up one time. The V call is TRBV19, the J call TRBJ2-1, with 10 bases identical to TRBD1. This CDR3 is built from 17 residues. Germline values: CDR1 LNHDA, CDR2 SQIVND (reference sequence). V was pared by 6 bases and J by 6 bases, with 14 bases of the junction left unmatched. This CDR3 is CASRLSGTGVLGNEQFF. CDR3 sequence (DNA): TGTGCCAGTAGACTCTCCGGGACAGGGGTTTTGGGCAATGAGCAGTTCTTC.

This chain uses TRBV6-5 with TRBJ1-1; no clear D. Trimming cost V 2 bases and J 6 bases, with 10 bases left between them. The CDR3 spans 13 residues. In germline, CDR1 is MNHEY, CDR2 SVGAGI. The CDR3 here is CASSYPSGAEAFF. In DNA form, the CDR3 reads TGTGCCAGCAGTTACCCGAGCGGCGCTGAAGCTTTCTTT.

This clone appeared a few times. The V gene is TRBV29-1, the J gene TRBJ2-3; weak D call: TRBD1 (6 bases). The germline V gene encodes CDR1 SQVTM and CDR2 ANQGSEA. The length of the CDR3 is 14 residues. V lost 1 base, J lost 1 base, and 9 bases lay in between. This CDR3 is CSVEVWGRTDTQYF. The CDR3 bases are TGCAGCGTTGAAGTATGGGGGCGCACAGATACGCAGTATTTT.

In its sample, this clone was seen many times. The genes are TRBV27 and TRBJ2-1, with D hard to call. Between the trimmed V and J ends, which lost 5 bases and 5 bases, there was a span of 7 bases. This CDR3 spans 12 amino acids. Germline V gives CDR1 MNHEY, CDR2 SMNVEV (reference sequence). The CDR3, as DNA: TGTGCCAGCAGTCAAAAGCACAATGAGCAGTTCTTC. This gives the protein CASSQKHNEQFF.

The chain carries TRBV11-2 and TRBJ1-1, with D maybe TRBD1 (5 bases). V lost 3 bases and J lost 3, with 17 bases in between. The germline CDR1 and CDR2 sequences are SGHAT and FQNNGV. The CDR3 is made up of 16 amino acids. Here the CDR3 DNA reads TGTGCCAGCAGCTTGGCGGGGTGGACAAAGGACACTGAAGCTTTCTTT. Encoded protein: CASSLAGWTKDTEAFF.

There are a few counts of this clone. The chain combines TRBV3-1 (or the pseudogene TRBV3-2) with TRBJ1-1; TRBD1 is a possible D gene (6 bases). V lost 0 bases and J lost 4, with 6 bases in between. The germline CDR1 and CDR2 sequences are LGHDT and YNNKEL (reference sequence). The CDR3 totals 13 residues. The CDR3 sequence is CASSQEGGTEAFF. CDR3 coding DNA: TGTGCCAGCAGCCAAGAAGGGGGCACTGAAGCTTTCTTT.

The chain is built from TRBV5-4 and TRBJ2-1, with TRBD2 matching 15 bases. The length of the CDR3 is 18 residues. CDR1 and CDR2 (germline): SGHNT, YYREEE (reference sequence). V was pared by 0 bases and J by 5 bases, with 6 bases of the junction left unmatched. The CDR3 DNA sequence: TGTGCCAGCAGCTTGGGTGGGACTAGCGGGAGGATAAACAATGAGCAGTTCTTC. It codes for CASSLGGTSGRINNEQFF.

This chain links TRBV7-2 with TRBJ1-3; 7 nucleotides agree with TRBD1. CDR3 length: 14 residues. Losses at the gene ends were 5 bases for V and 7 bases for J; bases not matched to a gene: 8. Germline CDR1 and CDR2: SGHTA and FQGNSA. The CDR3 DNA sequence: TGTGCCAGCAGCCCTCACAGGGGTCGGAACACCATATATTTT. Its protein is CASSPHRGRNTIYF.

The chain combines TRBV6-5 with TRBJ1-2, with TRBD1 as a possible D gene (6 bases). V dropped 2 bases and J dropped 3 bases, with 10 bases sitting between them. The CDR3 runs to 14 residues. Germline lookup yields CDR1 MNHEY and CDR2 SVGAGI. CDR3 nucleotides: TGTGCCAGCAGTTACGGCCCAGGGGACTATGGCTACACCTTC. Encoded protein: CASSYGPGDYGYTF.

The chain joins TRBV5-1 to TRBJ2-1, with D tentatively TRBD2 (6 bases). The CDR3 consists of 15 residues. Trimming cost V 5 bases and J 2 bases, with 14 bases left between them. Germline CDR1 reads SGHRS; CDR2 reads YFSETQ. This CDR3 is CASRFSGVPYNEQFF. The CDR3 DNA reads as TGCGCCAGCAGATTTTCGGGAGTCCCCTACAATGAGCAGTTCTTC.

To note about this clone: The sample contains more than one DNA sequence encoding this CDR3. This chain links TRBV13 with TRBJ1-6, with TRBD1 identical over 9 bases. Germline V gene data show CDR1 as PRHDT and CDR2 as FYEKMQ (reference sequence). The V segment lost 0 bases and the J segment 3 bases; nucleotides outside the gene matches: 0. The CDR3 consists of 16 residues. The CDR3 here is CASSLGDRGYNSPLHF. The CDR3 DNA reads as TGTGCCAGCAGCTTAGGGGACAGGGGCTATAATTCACCCCTCCACTTT.

This clone is a singleton in its sample. The genes are TRBV28 and TRBJ1-5; the D is unclear. The V and J ends lost 6 bases and 4 bases respectively, with 13 bases between them. The germline V gene has CDR1 MDHEN and CDR2 SYDVKM. This CDR3 region has 14 residues. The CDR3 is CASRRGWENQPQHF. CDR3 nucleotide sequence: TGTGCCAGCAGAAGAGGGTGGGAAAATCAGCCCCAGCATTTT.

The V call is TRBV4-2, the J call TRBJ1-6, with TRBD1 identical over 9 bases. This CDR3 comprises 14 residues. Trimming removed 4 bases from V and 10 bases from J; junction bases left unmatched: 5. Germline V lookup: CDR1 LGHNA, CDR2 YNFKEQ. The CDR3 region is CASSPGQGGSPLHF. The CDR3 DNA is TGTGCCAGCAGCCCGGGACAGGGCGGGTCACCCCTCCACTTT.

This chain joins TRBV23-1 and TRBJ2-5; the match to TRBD2 covers 9 bases. TRBV23-1 is treated as an ORF (open reading frame) with a function not yet certain. V gave up 6 bases and J gave up 3 bases; unmatched junction bases: 5. This CDR3 comprises 14 residues. The chain's CDR3 is CASSTGLAEETQYF. The DNA of the CDR3 is TGCGCCAGCAGCACGGGACTAGCCGAAGAGACCCAGTACTTC.

V gene TRBV5-8 combines with J gene TRBJ2-5; D gene ambiguous. In germline, CDR1 is SGHTS, CDR2 YDEGEE. This CDR3 is 13 amino acids long. The V gene lost 2 bases and the J gene lost 5 bases, with 10 bases spanning the gap. CDR3 coding DNA: TGTGCCAGCAGCTTTTCACAGATGGAGACCCAGTACTTC. Amino acids: CASSFSQMETQYF.

The chain combines TRBV7-8 with TRBJ2-7, with D unresolved. Between the trimmed V and J ends, which lost 1 base and 5 bases, there was a span of 18 bases. The CDR3 has 16 residues. Germline V gives CDR1 SGHVS, CDR2 FQNEAQ. CDR3 coding DNA: TGTGCCAGCAGCTTAGGATTGTCGGTATACGTAAACGAGCAGTACTTC. Translation: CASSLGLSVYVNEQYF.

The chain recombines TRBV9 with TRBJ1-3, with D possibly being TRBD1 (6 bases). The V end was cut by 3 bases, the J end by 4 bases, with 17 bases between. From germline, CDR1 is SGDLS and CDR2 YYNGEE. The CDR3 runs to 16 residues. Written as DNA, the CDR3 is TGTGCCAGCAGCGCAGGACAGTCCAATGCCGGAAACACCATATATTTT. This sequence encodes CASSAGQSNAGNTIYF.

This clone has just one count. The chain couples TRBV5-1 to TRBJ2-1; 10 bases match TRBD2. CDR1 and CDR2 (germline): SGHRS, YFSETQ. Trimming cost V 4 bases and J 8 bases; bases outside gene matches: 9. This CDR3 region has 15 residues. CDR3 nucleotide sequence: TGCGCCAGCAGCGTACTAGCGGGGAATGTACATGAGCAGTTCTTC. Translated, it gives CASSVLAGNVHEQFF.

The V and J genes are TRBV7-3 and TRBJ2-1; the match to TRBD1 covers 9 bases. J lost 3 bases, V lost 5 bases, and 5 bases had no gene match. Germline V lookup: CDR1 SGHTA, CDR2 FQGTGA. The CDR3 is made up of 15 amino acids. This CDR3 is CASSGTGQGYNEQFF. For the CDR3, the DNA is TGTGCCAGCAGCGGGACGGGACAGGGCTACAATGAGCAGTTCTTC. The full variable domain, in which reference TRBV7-3 and TRBJ2-1 provide the parts outside the CDR3, is GAGVSQTPSNKVTEKGKYVELRCDPISGHTALYWYRQSLGQGPEFLIYFQGTGAADDSGLPNDRFFAVRPEGSVSTLKIQRTERGDSAVYLCASSGTGQGYNEQFFGPGTRLTVL.

The CDR3, as DNA: TGCGCCAGCAGCCAGGAGGGGGGGCCGACCTCTGGGGCCAACGTCCTGACTTTC. Translating it yields CASSQEGGPTSGANVLTF. J is TRBJ2-6 and V is TRBV4-1; TRBD2 might be the D (7 bases). The CDR3 runs to 18 residues. Trimming cost V 3 bases and J 0 bases, with 15 bases left between them. Germline CDR1 MGHRA, CDR2 YSYEKL.

The chain uses TRBV28 and TRBJ1-1, with 10 bases that match TRBD1. The CDR3 is made up of 15 amino acids. Germline lookup yields CDR1 MDHEN and CDR2 SYDVKM. With V trimmed by 8 bases and J by 2 bases, 8 bases remained unmatched. The CDR3 region is CASGRQGAHNTEAFF. CDR3 DNA sequence: TGTGCCAGCGGAAGACAGGGGGCGCATAACACTGAAGCTTTCTTT.

This clone has just a few counts. The chain couples TRBV28 to TRBJ1-2; perhaps TRBD1 as D (5 bases). The CDR3 has 15 residues. Between the trimmed V and J ends, which lost 5 bases and 4 bases, there was a span of 17 bases. Per germline, CDR1 MDHEN and CDR2 SYDVKM. The CDR3 nucleotides read TGTGCCAGCAGTACTAGGGAGGGAGGGGTCTATGGCTACACCTTC. Protein: CASSTREGGVYGYTF.

The chain combines TRBV5-5 with TRBJ1-2; 8 nucleotides agree with TRBD1. Germline values: CDR1 SGHKS, CDR2 YYEKEE (reference sequence). This CDR3 region has 12 residues. J gave up 1 base and V 7 bases, and 0 bases lay outside the gene matches. CDR3 bases: TGTGCCAGCGGACAGGGTAACTATGGCTACACCTTC. As protein: CASGQGNYGYTF.

In nucleotides, the CDR3 is TGTGCCAGCAGTGGCGGATTAGCCGAGTACAATGAGCAGTTCTTC. This codes for CASSGGLAEYNEQFF. This chain uses TRBV2 with TRBJ2-1, with D unclear. V lost 4 bases and J 4 bases, leaving 14 bases between the germline ends. Per germline, CDR1 SNHLY and CDR2 FYNNEI. The CDR3 runs 15 residues.

The gene calls are TRBV7-9 and TRBJ1-2; 8 nucleotides match TRBD1. CDR1 is SEHNR and CDR2 is FQNEAQ in the germline V gene (reference sequence). The CDR3 sequence is 14 residues long. V dropped 5 bases and J dropped 4; count of bases not matched to a gene: 6. The CDR3 sequence: CASSPGTGSYGYTF. The CDR3 DNA reads TGTGCCAGCAGCCCGGGGACAGGTAGCTATGGCTACACCTTC.

This clone showed up just a few times. The V gene is TRBV27, the J gene TRBJ1-6, with 7 bases identical to TRBD1. The V segment lost 2 bases and the J segment 10 bases; nucleotides outside the gene matches: 5. Germline V gene data show CDR1 as MNHEY and CDR2 as SMNVEV (reference sequence). There are 14 residues in the CDR3. Here the CDR3 DNA reads TGTGCCAGCAGTTTAGAAGGGGGCAGATCACCCCTCCACTTT. It translates to CASSLEGGRSPLHF.

The genes are TRBV4-1 and TRBJ2-6; TRBD2 might be the D (5 bases). Germline loops: CDR1 MGHRA, CDR2 YSYEKL. Trimming took 0 bases from V and 1 from J, leaving 10 bases between them. The CDR3 length is 17 residues. The DNA of the CDR3 is TGCGCCAGCAGCCAAGATTTCCGGGGTTCTGGGGCCAACGTCCTGACTTTC. Its translation: CASSQDFRGSGANVLTF.

The V and J genes are TRBV7-8 and TRBJ1-5, with D unresolved. Deletions cut 2 bases from V and 0 bases from J, with 11 bases between. Looked up from germline, CDR1 is SGHVS and CDR2 is FQNEAQ. The CDR3 contains 16 residues. For the CDR3, the DNA is TGTGCCAGCAGCTTATATAACTTTTATAGCAATCAGCCCCAGCATTTT. Translating it yields CASSLYNFYSNQPQHF.